This T cell receptor (beta chain) was sequenced during a study of tumor and adjacent non-tumor tissue in lung cancer (dated by TCRdb to the late 2010s). With regard to the full study: Patients with adenocarcinoma (approximately twelve), squamous cell carcinoma (2) and small cell lung cancer (1) were included in the cohort. The study compared bulk TCRbeta repertoires between lung tumor tissue and matched distant non-tumor lung tissue from approximately 14 lung cancer patients. Fewer than 35 paired specimens, one tumor and one normal lung sample per patient, were profiled by TCRbeta CDR3 sequencing. Sequencing produced roughly 130 million productive TCRbeta reads in total, an average of about 4.17 million reads per sample. The roughly 15 enrolled patients, of whom some ten were men and 5 were women, were aged about 31 to 80 years and were diagnosed with TNM stage I to III disease.

The CDR3 runs 13 amino acids, cysteine and phenylalanine included. Solely the CDR3 DNA is kept, with 39 bases framed from the first base. The junction shows trimming of 10 bases on V and 0 bases on J, plus 10 bases between the germline ends. This clonotype was recorded many times. What this receptor recognizes is not known. Base qualities were left out, and no much larger clone turns up one base away. RNA was isolated from bulk, unsorted tissue, and RNA quality was assessed with a NanoDrop ND-1000 and an Agilent 2100. Newly diagnosed lung cancer patients without prior chemotherapy who had been admitted for thoracic surgery in China between August and November 2014 were enrolled as donors. Patients with previous radiotherapy or chemotherapy, or with another concurrent cancer, were excluded from the study. Pieces of surgical tissue measuring about 1-2 cm3 were kept in RNAlater solution and stored at -80 degrees C until use.

Study-wide conclusions, independent of this receptor: Significantly higher TCR diversity (inverse Simpson) was observed in tumor tissue than in normal lung tissue (roughly 390 vs 170, P = 0.0075, Mann-Whitney U test). Peripheral blood was not sequenced, so blood TCRbeta repertoires in these lung cancer patients were not examined. TCR diversity was significantly higher in younger patients, and higher tumor TCR diversity was associated with shorter overall and disease-free survival. Only 15 or so patients were included in the cohort, and the need for larger samples and more detailed clinical data was noted by the authors. The top 100 clones accounted for a significantly larger cumulative portion of the repertoire in normal lung than in tumor tissue. Neither the sequencing platform nor unique molecular identifiers are mentioned in the methods.

Libraries were made using multiplex PCR. The instrument was an Illumina HiSeq 2500. Following protocols modified from ARM-PCR, the researchers constructed TCRbeta libraries through three rounds of nested PCR with primers (Table S4). Before sequencing, PCR products in the 200-500 bp range were cut out of the gel and cleaned up using the QIAquick gel extraction kit. In the source study's methods: Trimmomatic was used to clean the reads, FLASH merged the cleaned reads into complete CDR3 sequences, and MiTCR assigned the sequences to V(D)J germline segments. Clonal diversity was computed as the inverse Simpson's index with VDJtools. A read counted as productive if the sequence was in-frame and lacked a premature stop codon. Through fastp at Q25 and MiXCR, TCRdb rebuilt clones from the public reads, retaining in-frame beta chains. Every entry covers one CDR3 protein and lists the most common genes and DNA from its rows. These V and J calls rely on TCRdb rather than the paper's analysis. The sample data list some 84,000 distinct CDR3 sequences, and approximately 57% of these were observed just once. About 16% of the sample goes to the ten largest clones.

The sequence derives from a man between 65 and 80 years old with non-small cell lung cancer. Sequences were obtained from lung tumor tissue. Rearrangement joined TRBV12-3 or TRBV12-4 to TRBJ1-3; no confident D gene assignment can be made. The bases are TGTGCCATAAGGCACAACTCTGGAAACACCATATATTTT. Translated, this gives CAIRHNSGNTIYF.